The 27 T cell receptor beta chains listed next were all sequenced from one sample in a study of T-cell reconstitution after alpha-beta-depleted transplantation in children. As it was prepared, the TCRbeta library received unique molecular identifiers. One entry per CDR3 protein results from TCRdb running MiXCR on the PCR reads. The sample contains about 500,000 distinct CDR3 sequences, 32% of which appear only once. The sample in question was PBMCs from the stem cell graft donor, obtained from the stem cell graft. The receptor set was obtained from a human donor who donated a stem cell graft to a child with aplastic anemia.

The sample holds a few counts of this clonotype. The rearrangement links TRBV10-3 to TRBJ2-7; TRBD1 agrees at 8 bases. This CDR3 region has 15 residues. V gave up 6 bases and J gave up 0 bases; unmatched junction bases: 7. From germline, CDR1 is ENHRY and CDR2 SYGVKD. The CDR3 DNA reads TGTGCCATCAGGGACGCGGGGACAGGCTCCTACGAGCAGTACTTC. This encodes CAIRDAGTGSYEQYF.

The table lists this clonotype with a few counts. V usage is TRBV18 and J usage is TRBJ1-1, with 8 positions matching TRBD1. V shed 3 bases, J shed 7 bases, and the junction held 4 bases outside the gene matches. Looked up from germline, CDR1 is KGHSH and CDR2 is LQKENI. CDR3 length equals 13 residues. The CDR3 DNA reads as TGTGCCAGCTCACCGCAGGACAGGGTTGAAGCTTTCTTT. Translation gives CASSPQDRVEAFF.

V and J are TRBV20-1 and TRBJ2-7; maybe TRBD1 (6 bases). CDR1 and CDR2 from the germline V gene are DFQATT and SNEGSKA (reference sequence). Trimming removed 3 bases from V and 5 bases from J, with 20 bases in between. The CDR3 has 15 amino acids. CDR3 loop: CSARGEQGNWDEQYF. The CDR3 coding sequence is TGCAGTGCTAGGGGTGAACAGGGAAATTGGGACGAGCAGTACTTC.

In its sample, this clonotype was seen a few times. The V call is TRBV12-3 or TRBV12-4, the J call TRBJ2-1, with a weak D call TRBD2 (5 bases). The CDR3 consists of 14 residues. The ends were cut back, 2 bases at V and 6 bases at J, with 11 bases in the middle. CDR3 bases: TGTGCCAGCAGTTTAAGGCTAGCAGGCAATGAGCAGTTCTTC. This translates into CASSLRLAGNEQFF.

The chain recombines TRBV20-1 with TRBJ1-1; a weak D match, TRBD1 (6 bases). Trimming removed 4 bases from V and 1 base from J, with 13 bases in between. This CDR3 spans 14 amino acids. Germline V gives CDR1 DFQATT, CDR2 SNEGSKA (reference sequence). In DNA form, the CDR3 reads TGCAGTGCTACTAGGGGGGGGCGGAACACTGAAGCTTTCTTT. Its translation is CSATRGGRNTEAFF.

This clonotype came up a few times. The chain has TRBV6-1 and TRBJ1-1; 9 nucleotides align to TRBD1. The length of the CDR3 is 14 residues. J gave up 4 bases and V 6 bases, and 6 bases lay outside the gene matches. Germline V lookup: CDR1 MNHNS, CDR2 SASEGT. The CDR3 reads CASRSGQGPTEAFF. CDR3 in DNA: TGTGCCAGCAGGTCGGGACAGGGCCCCACTGAAGCTTTCTTT.

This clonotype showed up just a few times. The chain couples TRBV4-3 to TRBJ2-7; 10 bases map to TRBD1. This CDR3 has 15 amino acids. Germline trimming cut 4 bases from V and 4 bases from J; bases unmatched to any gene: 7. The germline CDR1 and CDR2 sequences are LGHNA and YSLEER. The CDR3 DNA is TGCGCCAGCAGCCCCGACAGGGGGCGCGGGTACGAGCAGTACTTC. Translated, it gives CASSPDRGRGYEQYF.

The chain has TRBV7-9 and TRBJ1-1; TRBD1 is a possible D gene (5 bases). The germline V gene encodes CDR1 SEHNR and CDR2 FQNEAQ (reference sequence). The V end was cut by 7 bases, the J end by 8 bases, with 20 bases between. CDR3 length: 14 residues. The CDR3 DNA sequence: TGTGCCAGCAACGAAAACCAGGGAAGGTCCGAAGCTTTCTTT. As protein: CASNENQGRSEAFF.

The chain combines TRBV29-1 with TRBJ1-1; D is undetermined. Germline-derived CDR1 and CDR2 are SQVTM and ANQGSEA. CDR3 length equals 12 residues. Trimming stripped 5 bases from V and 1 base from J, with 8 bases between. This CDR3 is CSVQKSNTEAFF. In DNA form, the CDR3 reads TGCAGCGTTCAGAAGTCGAACACTGAAGCTTTCTTT.

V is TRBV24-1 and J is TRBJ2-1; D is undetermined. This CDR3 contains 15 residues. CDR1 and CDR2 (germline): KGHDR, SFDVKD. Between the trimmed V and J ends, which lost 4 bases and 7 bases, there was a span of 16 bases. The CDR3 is CATSEGLIGGNEQFF. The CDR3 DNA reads TGTGCCACCAGTGAAGGGCTTATAGGTGGTAATGAGCAGTTCTTC.

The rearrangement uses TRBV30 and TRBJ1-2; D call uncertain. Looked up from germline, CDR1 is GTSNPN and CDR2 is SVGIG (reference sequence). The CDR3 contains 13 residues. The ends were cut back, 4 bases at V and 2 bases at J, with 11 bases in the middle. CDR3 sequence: CAWNPRTNYGYTF. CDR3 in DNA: TGTGCCTGGAACCCCCGAACGAACTATGGCTACACCTTC. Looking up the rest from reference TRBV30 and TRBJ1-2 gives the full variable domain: SQTIHQWPATLVQPVGSPLSLECTVEGTSNPNLYWYRQAAGRGLQLLFYSVGIGQISSEVPQNLSASRPQDRQFILSSKKLLLSDSGFYLCAWNPRTNYGYTFGSGTRLTVV.

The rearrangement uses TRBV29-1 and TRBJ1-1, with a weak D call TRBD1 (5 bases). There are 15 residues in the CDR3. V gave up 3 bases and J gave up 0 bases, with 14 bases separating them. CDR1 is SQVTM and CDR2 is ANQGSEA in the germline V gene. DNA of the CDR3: TGCAGCGTTGAGAGGGGCCTGGGAATGAACACTGAAGCTTTCTTT. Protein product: CSVERGLGMNTEAFF.

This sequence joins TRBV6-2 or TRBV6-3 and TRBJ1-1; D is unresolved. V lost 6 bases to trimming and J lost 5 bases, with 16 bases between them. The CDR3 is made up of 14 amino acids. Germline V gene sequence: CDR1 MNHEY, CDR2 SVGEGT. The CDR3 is CASSQLEDLTEAFF. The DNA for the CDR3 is TGTGCCAGCAGCCAACTAGAGGATTTGACTGAAGCTTTCTTT.

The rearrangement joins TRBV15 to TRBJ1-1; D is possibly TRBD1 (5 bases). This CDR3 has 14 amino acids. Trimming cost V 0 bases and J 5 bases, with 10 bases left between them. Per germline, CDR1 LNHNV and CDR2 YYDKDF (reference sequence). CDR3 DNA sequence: TGTGCCACCAGCAGAGATTCAGGGAGGACTGAAGCTTTCTTT. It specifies CATSRDSGRTEAFF. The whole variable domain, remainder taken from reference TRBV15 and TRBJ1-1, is DAMVIQNPRYQVTQFGKPVTLSCSQTLNHNVMYWYQQKSSQAPKLLFHYYDKDFNNEADTPDNFQSRRPNTSFCFLDIRSPGLGDTAMYLCATSRDSGRTEAFFGQGTRLTVV.

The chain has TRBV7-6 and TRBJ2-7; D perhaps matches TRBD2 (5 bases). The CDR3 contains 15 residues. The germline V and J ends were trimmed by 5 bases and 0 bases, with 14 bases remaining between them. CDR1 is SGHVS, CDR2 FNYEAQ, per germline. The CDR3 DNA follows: TGTGCCAGCAGCCGGGGATTAACGAGCTCCTACGAGCAGTACTTC. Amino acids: CASSRGLTSSYEQYF. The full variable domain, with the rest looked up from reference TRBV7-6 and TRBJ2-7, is GAGVSQSPRYKVTKRGQDVALRCDPISGHVSLYWYRQALGQGPEFLTYFNYEAQQDKSGLPNDRFSAERPEGSISTLTIQRTEQRDSAMYRCASSRGLTSSYEQYFGPGTRLTVT.

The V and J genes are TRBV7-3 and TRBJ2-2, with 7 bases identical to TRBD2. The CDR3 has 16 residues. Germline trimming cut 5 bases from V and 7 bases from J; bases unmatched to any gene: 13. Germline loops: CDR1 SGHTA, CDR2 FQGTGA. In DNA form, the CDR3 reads TGTGCCAGCAGCCTCGCGGGGGAGAGTCTGAGCGGGGAGCTGTTTTTT. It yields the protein CASSLAGESLSGELFF. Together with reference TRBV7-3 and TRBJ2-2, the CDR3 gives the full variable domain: GAGVSQTPSNKVTEKGKYVELRCDPISGHTALYWYRQSLGQGPEFLIYFQGTGAADDSGLPNDRFFAVRPEGSVSTLKIQRTERGDSAVYLCASSLAGESLSGELFFGEGSRLTVL.

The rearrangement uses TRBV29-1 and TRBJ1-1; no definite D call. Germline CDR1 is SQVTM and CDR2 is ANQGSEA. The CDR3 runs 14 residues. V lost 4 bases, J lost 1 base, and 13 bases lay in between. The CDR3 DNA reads TGCAGCGTTGCCAAGGCGGGGAAGAACACTGAAGCTTTCTTT. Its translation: CSVAKAGKNTEAFF.

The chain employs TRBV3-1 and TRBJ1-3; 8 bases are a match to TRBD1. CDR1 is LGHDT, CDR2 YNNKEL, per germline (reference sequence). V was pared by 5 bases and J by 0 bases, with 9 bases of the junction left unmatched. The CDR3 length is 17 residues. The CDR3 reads CASSSWTGSYSGNTIYF. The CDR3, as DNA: TGTGCCAGCAGCAGTTGGACAGGGTCTTACTCTGGAAACACCATATATTTT.

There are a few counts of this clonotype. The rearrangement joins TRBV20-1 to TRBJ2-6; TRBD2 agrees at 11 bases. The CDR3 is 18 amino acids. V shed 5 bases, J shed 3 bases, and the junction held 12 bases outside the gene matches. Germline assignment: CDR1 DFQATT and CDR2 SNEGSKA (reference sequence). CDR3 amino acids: CSAPIGLAGGFGANVLTF. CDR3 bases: TGCAGTGCTCCTATAGGTCTAGCGGGAGGTTTTGGGGCCAACGTCCTGACTTTC.

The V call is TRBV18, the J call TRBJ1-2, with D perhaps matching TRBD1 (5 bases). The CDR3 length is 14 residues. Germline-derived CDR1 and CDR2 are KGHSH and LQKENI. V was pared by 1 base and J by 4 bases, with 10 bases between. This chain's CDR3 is CASSPLEGSYGYTF. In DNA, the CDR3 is TGTGCCAGCTCACCACTAGAGGGGTCCTATGGCTACACCTTC.

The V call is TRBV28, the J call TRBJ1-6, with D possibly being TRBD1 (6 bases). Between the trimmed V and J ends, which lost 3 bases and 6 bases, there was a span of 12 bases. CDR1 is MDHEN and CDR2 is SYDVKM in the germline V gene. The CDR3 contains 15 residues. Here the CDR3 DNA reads TGTGCCAGCAGTTTCGCGGCAGGGGCTAATTCACCCCTCCACTTT. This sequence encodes CASSFAAGANSPLHF.

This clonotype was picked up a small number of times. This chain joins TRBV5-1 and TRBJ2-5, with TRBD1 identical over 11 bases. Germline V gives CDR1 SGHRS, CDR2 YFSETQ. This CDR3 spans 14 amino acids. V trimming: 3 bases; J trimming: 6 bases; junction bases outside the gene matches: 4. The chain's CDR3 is CASSSGQGEKTQYF. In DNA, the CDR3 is TGCGCCAGCAGCTCGGGACAGGGGGAAAAGACCCAGTACTTC.

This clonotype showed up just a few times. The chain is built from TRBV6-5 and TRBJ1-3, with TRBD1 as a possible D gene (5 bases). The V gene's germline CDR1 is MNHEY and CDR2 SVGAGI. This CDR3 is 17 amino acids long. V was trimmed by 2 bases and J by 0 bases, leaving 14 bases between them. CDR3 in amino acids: CASSYEGPSSSGNTIYF. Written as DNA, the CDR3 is TGTGCCAGCAGTTACGAGGGACCGTCAAGCTCTGGAAACACCATATATTTT.

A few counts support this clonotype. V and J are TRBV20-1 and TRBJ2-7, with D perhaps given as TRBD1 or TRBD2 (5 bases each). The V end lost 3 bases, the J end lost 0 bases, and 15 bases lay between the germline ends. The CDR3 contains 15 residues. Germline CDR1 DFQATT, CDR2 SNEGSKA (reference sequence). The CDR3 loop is CSASSPGRSSYEQYF. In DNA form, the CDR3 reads TGCAGTGCTAGCTCACCGGGACGGAGCTCCTACGAGCAGTACTTC.

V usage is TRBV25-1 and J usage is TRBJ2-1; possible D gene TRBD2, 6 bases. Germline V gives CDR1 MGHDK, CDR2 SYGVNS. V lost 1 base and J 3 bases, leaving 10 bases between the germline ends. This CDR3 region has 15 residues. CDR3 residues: CASSELDSGYNEQFF. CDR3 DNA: TGTGCCAGCAGTGAATTGGATAGCGGCTACAATGAGCAGTTCTTC.

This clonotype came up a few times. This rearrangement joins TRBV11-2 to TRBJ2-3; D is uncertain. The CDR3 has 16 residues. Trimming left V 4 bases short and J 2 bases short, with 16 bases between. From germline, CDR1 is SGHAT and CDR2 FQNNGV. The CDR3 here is CASSSPRMQNTDTQYF. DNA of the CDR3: TGTGCCAGCAGCTCCCCAAGGATGCAAAACACAGATACGCAGTATTTT.

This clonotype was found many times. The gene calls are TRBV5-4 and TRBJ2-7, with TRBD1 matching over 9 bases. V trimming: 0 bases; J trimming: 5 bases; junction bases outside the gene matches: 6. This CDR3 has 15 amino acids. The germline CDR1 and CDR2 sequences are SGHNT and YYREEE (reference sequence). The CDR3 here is CASSLAGTGHHEQYV. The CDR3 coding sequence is TGTGCCAGCAGCTTGGCCGGGACAGGGCATCACGAGCAGTACGTC.